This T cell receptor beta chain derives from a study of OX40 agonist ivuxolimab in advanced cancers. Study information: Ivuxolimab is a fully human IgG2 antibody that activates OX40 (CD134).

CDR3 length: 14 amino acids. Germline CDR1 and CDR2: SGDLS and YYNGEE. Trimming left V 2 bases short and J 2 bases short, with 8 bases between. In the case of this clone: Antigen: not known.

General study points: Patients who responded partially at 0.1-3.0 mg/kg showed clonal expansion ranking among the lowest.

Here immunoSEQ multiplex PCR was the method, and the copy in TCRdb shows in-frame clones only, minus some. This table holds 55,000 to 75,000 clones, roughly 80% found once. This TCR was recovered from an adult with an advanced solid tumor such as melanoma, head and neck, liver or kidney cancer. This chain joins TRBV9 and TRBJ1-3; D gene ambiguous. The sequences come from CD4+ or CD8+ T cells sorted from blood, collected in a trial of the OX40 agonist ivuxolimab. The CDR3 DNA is TGTGCCAGCAGCGTTGGCCTAACTGGAAACACCATATATTTT. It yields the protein CASSVGLTGNTIYF.